This T cell receptor (beta chain) was documented in a study of T cell repertoires in cytomegalovirus infection. Study-wide results and limits: The ex vivo response showed dominance by HLA-C-restricted CMV-specific TCR beta clonotypes. Accumulated public TCR beta family frequency recognized individuals carrying CMV together with the relevant HLA.

TCRdb called the reads again in MiXCR, with one record for every CDR3 protein. The sample has a few hundred thousand distinct CDR3 sequences, about a sixth seen once. A note on this clonotype: Its target is not known.

The CDR3 length is 16 residues. V dropped 6 bases and J dropped 4; count of bases not matched to a gene: 14. The germline gives CDR1 MDHEN, CDR2 SYDVKM. This clonotype was obtained from a human donor in good health (CMV status not recorded). Some clones in this sample may be carry-over from other donors' samples. Sequencing was carried out using PBMCs. J is TRBJ2-5 and V is TRBV28; 7 bases are shared with TRBD2. CDR3 coding DNA: TGTGCCAGCAGACGAGGGACTATGAGTTTAGGAGAGACCCAGTACTTC. Protein sequence: CASRRGTMSLGETQYF.